The present TCR beta chain was sequenced within a study of shared clonotypes between healthy human individuals. Overall study findings and caveats: Unshared clonotypes carried lower generation probabilities than those common to all four donors. For naive CD4 cells, roughly 4.8% of clonotypes were shared across a handful of donors.

A word on this clone: Its specificity is unknown.

Profiling relied on immunoSEQ multiplex PCR, and the TCRdb table lists in-frame clones only, not all of them. Among some 680,000 clones, 55% to 85% were seen once, and the ten largest hold around 2%. The CDR3 runs 14 residues. CDR1 is MNHEY, CDR2 SMNVEV, per germline (reference sequence). The J gene is TRBJ2-5, the V gene TRBV27; no clear D. The DNA end is a closer match to TRBJ2-7, so the J assignment may be wrong. The sample consisted of memory CD4+ T cells sorted from blood. Subset in this sample: CD45RA-negative fraction. This clonotype originated in a woman younger than 45 in good health. The CDR3, as DNA: TGTGCCAGCAGTTTCCAGTATACCTCCTACGAGCAGTACTTC. This encodes CASSFQYTSYEQYF.